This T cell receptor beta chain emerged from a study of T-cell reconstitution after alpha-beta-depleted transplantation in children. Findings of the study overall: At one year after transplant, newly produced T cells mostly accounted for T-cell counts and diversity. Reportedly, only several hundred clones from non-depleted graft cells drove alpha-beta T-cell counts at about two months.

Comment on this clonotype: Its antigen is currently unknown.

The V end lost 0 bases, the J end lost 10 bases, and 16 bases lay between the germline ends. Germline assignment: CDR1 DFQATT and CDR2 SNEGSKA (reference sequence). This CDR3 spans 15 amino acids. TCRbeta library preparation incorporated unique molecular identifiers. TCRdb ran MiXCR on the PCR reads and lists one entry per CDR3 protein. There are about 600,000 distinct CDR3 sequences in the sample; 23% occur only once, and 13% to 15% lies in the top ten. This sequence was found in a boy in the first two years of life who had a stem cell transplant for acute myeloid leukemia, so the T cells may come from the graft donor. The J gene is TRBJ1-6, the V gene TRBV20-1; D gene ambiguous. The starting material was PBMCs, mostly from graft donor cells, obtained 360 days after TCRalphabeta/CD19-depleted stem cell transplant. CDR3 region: CSARDYQDLRSPLHF. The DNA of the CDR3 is TGCAGTGCTAGAGATTATCAGGATCTTCGGTCACCCCTCCACTTT.